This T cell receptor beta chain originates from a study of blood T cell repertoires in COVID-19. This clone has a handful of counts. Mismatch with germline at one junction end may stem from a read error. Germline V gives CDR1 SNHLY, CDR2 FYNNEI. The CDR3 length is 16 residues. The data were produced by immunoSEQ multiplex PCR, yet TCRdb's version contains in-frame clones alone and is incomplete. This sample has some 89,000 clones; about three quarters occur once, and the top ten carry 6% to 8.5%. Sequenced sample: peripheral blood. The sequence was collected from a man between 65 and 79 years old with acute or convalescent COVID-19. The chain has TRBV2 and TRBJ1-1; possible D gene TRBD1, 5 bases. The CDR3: CASSEDRDSMNTEAFF. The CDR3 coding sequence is TGTGCCAGCAGCGAAGATCGGGACTCTATGAACACTGAAGCTTTCTTT.